One and the same sample provided the 17 T cell receptor beta chains below, sequenced in a study of post-analysis software for immune sequencing data. Overall study results and limits: About five TRBV segments occurring more often in patients than controls included TRBV5-6, TRBV5-1 and TRBV20-1.

Unique molecular identifiers were present in the TCR beta cDNA libraries. TCRdb itself ran the PCR reads through MiXCR, one entry per CDR3 protein. The sample records some 690,000 distinct CDR3 sequences, 59% being singletons. No antigen has been assigned to these receptors. Sequenced: blood. Source of these receptors: a girl aged 2 to 10 with multiple sclerosis.

This rearrangement joins TRBV12-3 or TRBV12-4 to TRBJ2-1; D uncertain. The CDR3 is 13 amino acids. V shed 8 bases and J shed 0 bases, with 8 bases lying between them. The chain's CDR3 is CASVRGSYNEQFF. CDR3 DNA sequence: TGTGCCAGCGTTCGAGGCTCCTACAATGAGCAGTTCTTC.

This CDR3 reads CAISESAMGQNYGYTF. The CDR3 bases are TGTGCCATCAGTGAGTCGGCTATGGGACAAAACTATGGCTACACCTTC. V and J are TRBV10-3 and TRBJ1-2, with TRBD1 as a possible D gene (6 bases). CDR1 is ENHRY, CDR2 SYGVKD, per germline. Trimming took 0 bases from V and 2 from J, leaving 13 bases between them. This CDR3 is built from 16 residues.

The table lists this clonotype with a few counts. CDR3 sequence reads: CASSQELRPYEQYF. As DNA, the CDR3 is TGCGCCAGCAGCCAAGAACTGAGGCCCTACGAGCAGTACTTC. The genes are TRBV4-1 and TRBJ2-7; D gene ambiguous. The germline V and J ends were trimmed by 0 bases and 2 bases, with 8 bases remaining between them. The CDR3 has 14 residues. Germline V gene lookup returns CDR1 MGHRA and CDR2 YSYEKL.

This clonotype was seen only a few times. The chain recombines TRBV4-3 with TRBJ2-1; perhaps TRBD2 as D (5 bases). This CDR3 contains 15 residues. Trimming left V 1 base short and J 4 bases short, with 11 bases between. The germline gives CDR1 LGHNA, CDR2 YSLEER. CDR3 in DNA: TGCGCCAGCAGCCAAGGGGTGACGGGGTACAATGAGCAGTTCTTC. This translates into CASSQGVTGYNEQFF.

V gene TRBV29-1 combines with J gene TRBJ2-1; D is tentatively TRBD1 or TRBD2 (5 bases each). Germline V lookup: CDR1 SQVTM, CDR2 ANQGSEA. CDR3 length equals 13 residues. V was trimmed by 2 bases and J by 3 bases, leaving 8 bases between them. In nucleotides, the CDR3 is TGCAGCGTTGAATTGGGGGACTACAATGAGCAGTTCTTC. This encodes CSVELGDYNEQFF.

The J gene is TRBJ2-7, the V gene TRBV6-5; tentative D call: TRBD2 (5 bases). The CDR3 has 14 residues. The V end was cut by 2 bases, the J end by 1 base, with 9 bases between. The germline CDR1 and CDR2 sequences are MNHEY and SVGAGI. CDR3 protein: CASSYLRGSYEQYF. The CDR3 region has the DNA TGTGCCAGCAGTTACCTCCGGGGATCCTACGAGCAGTACTTC.

The chain links TRBV7-9 to TRBJ2-7; 7 bases line up with TRBD1. The trim removed 1 base at V and 2 bases at J, leaving 5 bases unmatched. CDR3 length equals 15 residues. Germline assignment: CDR1 SEHNR and CDR2 FQNEAQ (reference sequence). Written as DNA, the CDR3 is TGTGCCAGCAGCTTAGGGTGGGACAGAGCCTACGAGCAGTACTTC. Its translation is CASSLGWDRAYEQYF.

V gene TRBV9 combines with J gene TRBJ1-1; D uncertain. V was trimmed by 4 bases and J by 1 base, leaving 8 bases between them. This CDR3 spans 13 amino acids. From germline, CDR1 is SGDLS and CDR2 YYNGEE. CDR3 sequence reads: CASSIAENTEAFF. In nucleotides, the CDR3 is TGTGCCAGCAGCATAGCCGAGAACACTGAAGCTTTCTTT.

The chain recombines TRBV6-5 with TRBJ2-7, with 9 bases aligning to TRBD2. This CDR3 is built from 17 residues. CDR1 MNHEY and CDR2 SVGAGI come from the germline V gene. V lost 4 bases and J lost 0; bases outside the gene matches: 10. CDR3 DNA sequence: TGTGCCAGCAGTTCCGGACTAGCGCCAATTCTCTCCTACGAGCAGTACTTC. Translating it yields CASSSGLAPILSYEQYF.

The chain joins TRBV7-9 to TRBJ2-1, with D uncertain. The germline gives CDR1 SEHNR, CDR2 FQNEAQ (reference sequence). V was clipped by 5 bases and J by 12 bases, with 11 bases between them. The CDR3 has 11 amino acids. CDR3 DNA: TGTGCCAGCAGCCCCTCGACGGGGCAGTTCTTC. It translates to CASSPSTGQFF.

The V and J genes are TRBV27 and TRBJ2-5, with D perhaps TRBD2 (6 bases). The CDR3 length is 16 residues. From germline, CDR1 is MNHEY and CDR2 SMNVEV (reference sequence). Trimming pared 8 bases from V and 7 bases from J, leaving 26 bases between. CDR3 sequence reads: CASGNGRDSGFGTQYF. For the CDR3, the DNA is TGTGCCAGCGGGAATGGCCGGGACTCGGGTTTTGGGACCCAGTACTTC.

This clonotype turned up a few times. The rearrangement joins TRBV12-3 or TRBV12-4 to TRBJ2-3, with D possibly being TRBD1 or TRBD2 (5 bases each). The CDR3 sequence is 17 residues long. V was cut by 4 bases and J by 1 base, with 18 bases left in between. The CDR3 sequence is CASSWEQGFSGTDTQYF. CDR3 DNA sequence: TGTGCCAGCAGTTGGGAGCAGGGTTTTAGTGGCACAGATACGCAGTATTTT.

This clonotype was seen once. The chain combines TRBV7-9 with TRBJ1-1; maybe TRBD1 (5 bases). Trimming cost V 6 bases and J 4 bases, with 15 bases left between them. The CDR3 totals 14 residues. CDR1 and CDR2 (germline): SEHNR, FQNEAQ (reference sequence). The CDR3 protein is CASRSGTPPTEAFF. The CDR3 bases are TGTGCCAGCAGGTCGGGGACCCCGCCCACTGAAGCTTTCTTT.

A few counts support this clonotype. Here the CDR3 DNA reads TGCAGCGTCCTGACAGGGTTCATTGGGGGTGAGACCCAGTACTTC. It is translated as CSVLTGFIGGETQYF. The chain uses TRBV29-1 and TRBJ2-5, with 7 positions matching TRBD1. V trimming: 6 bases; J trimming: 5 bases; junction bases outside the gene matches: 15. The V gene's germline CDR1 is SQVTM and CDR2 ANQGSEA. The CDR3 runs 15 residues.

This clonotype has only a few counts. The chain combines TRBV20-1 with TRBJ2-3; 10 bases align to TRBD2. The CDR3 length is 16 residues. Germline-derived CDR1 and CDR2 are DFQATT and SNEGSKA (reference sequence). Germline trimming cut 2 bases from V and 5 bases from J; bases unmatched to any gene: 10. The CDR3 coding sequence is TGCAGTGCTAGACAAGCGGGGGGGCCCTTGGTAGATACGCAGTATTTT. Translation: CSARQAGGPLVDTQYF.

The V gene is TRBV20-1, the J gene TRBJ2-1, with TRBD2 matching 9 bases. From germline, CDR1 is DFQATT and CDR2 SNEGSKA (reference sequence). V lost 3 bases and J lost 8; bases outside the gene matches: 5. The CDR3 extends over 13 amino acids. This CDR3 is CSARGLAGDEQFF. The CDR3 DNA is TGCAGTGCTAGGGGACTAGCAGGCGATGAGCAGTTCTTC.

This clonotype was observed a few times. The V and J genes are TRBV5-1 and TRBJ2-7, with D unclear. The germline gives CDR1 SGHRS, CDR2 YFSETQ. The CDR3 contains 15 residues. Deletions cut 1 base from V and 5 bases from J, with 16 bases between. CDR3 in DNA: TGCGCCAGCAGCTTGAGAGCCAGGCTTGGGGACGAGCAGTACTTC. This translates into CASSLRARLGDEQYF. Supplemented by reference TRBV5-1 and TRBJ2-7, the full variable domain reads KAGVTQTPRYLIKTRGQQVTLSCSPISGHRSVSWYQQTPGQGLQFLFEYFSETQRNKGNFPGRFSGRQFSNSRSEMNVSTLELGDSALYLCASSLRARLGDEQYFGPGTRLTVT.